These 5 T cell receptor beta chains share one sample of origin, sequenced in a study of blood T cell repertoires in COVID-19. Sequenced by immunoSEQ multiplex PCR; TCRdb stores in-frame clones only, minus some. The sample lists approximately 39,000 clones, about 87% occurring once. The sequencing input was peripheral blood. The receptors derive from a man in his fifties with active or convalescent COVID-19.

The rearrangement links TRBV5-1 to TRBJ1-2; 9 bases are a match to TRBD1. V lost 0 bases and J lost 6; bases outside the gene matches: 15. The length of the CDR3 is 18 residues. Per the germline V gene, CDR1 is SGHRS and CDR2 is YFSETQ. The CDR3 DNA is TGCGCCAGCAGCTTGGAGGGACAGGGTGTTAAAAGGGCTGATGGCTACACCTTC. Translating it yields CASSLEGQGVKRADGYTF.

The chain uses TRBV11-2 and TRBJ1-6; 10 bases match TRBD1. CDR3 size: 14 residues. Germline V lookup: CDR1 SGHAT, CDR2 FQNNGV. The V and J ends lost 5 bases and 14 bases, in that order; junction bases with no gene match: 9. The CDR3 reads CASSQDRGVLSLHF. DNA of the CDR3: TGTGCCAGCAGCCAGGACAGGGGGGTCCTTTCCCTCCACTTT.

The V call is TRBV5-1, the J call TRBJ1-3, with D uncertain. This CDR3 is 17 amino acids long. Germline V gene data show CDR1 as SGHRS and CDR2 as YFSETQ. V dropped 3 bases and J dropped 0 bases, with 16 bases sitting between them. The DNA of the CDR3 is TGCGCCAGCAGCTCCCGGGGAGGAGACAACTCTGGAAACACCATATATTTT. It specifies CASSSRGGDNSGNTIYF.

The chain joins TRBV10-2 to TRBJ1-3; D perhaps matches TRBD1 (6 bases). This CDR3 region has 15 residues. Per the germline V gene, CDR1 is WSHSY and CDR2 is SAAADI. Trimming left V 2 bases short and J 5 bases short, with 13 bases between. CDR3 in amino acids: CASSERGNGRNTIYF. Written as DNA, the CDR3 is TGCGCCAGCAGTGAGAGGGGGAATGGTCGAAACACCATATATTTT.

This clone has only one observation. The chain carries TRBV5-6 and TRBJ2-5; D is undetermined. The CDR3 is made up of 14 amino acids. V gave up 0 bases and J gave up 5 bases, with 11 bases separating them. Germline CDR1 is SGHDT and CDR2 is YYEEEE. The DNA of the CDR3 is TGTGCCAGCAGCTTGGCCCCAGGTGGTGAGACCCAGTACTTC. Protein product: CASSLAPGGETQYF.